The following is a TCR beta chain sequence with its context. The V gene lost 0 bases and the J gene lost 2 bases, with 14 bases spanning the gap. From germline, CDR1 is SGDLS and CDR2 YYNGEE. This CDR3 spans 16 amino acids. Per the original data handling: Using reference gene primer amplification, nucleated cell counts were estimated. Measured with immunoSEQ multiplex PCR; TCRdb has only the in-frame clones, and not every one. V, J and clone size are those of that table, while D and trimming were read from the DNA. The table includes around 94,000 clones, 80% to 90% detected once. This entry is derived from a study of blood T cell repertoires in COVID-19. About the study: COVID-19 samples from acute and convalescent phases originated in the United States, Italy and Spain.

J is TRBJ1-1 and V is TRBV9, with D hard to call. This receptor was obtained from a middle-aged man with active or convalescent COVID-19. Sequencing input: peripheral blood. CDR3 sequence reads: CASSVESVTVNTEAFF. For the CDR3, the DNA is TGTGCCAGCAGCGTAGAGTCCGTTACGGTTAACACTGAAGCTTTCTTT.